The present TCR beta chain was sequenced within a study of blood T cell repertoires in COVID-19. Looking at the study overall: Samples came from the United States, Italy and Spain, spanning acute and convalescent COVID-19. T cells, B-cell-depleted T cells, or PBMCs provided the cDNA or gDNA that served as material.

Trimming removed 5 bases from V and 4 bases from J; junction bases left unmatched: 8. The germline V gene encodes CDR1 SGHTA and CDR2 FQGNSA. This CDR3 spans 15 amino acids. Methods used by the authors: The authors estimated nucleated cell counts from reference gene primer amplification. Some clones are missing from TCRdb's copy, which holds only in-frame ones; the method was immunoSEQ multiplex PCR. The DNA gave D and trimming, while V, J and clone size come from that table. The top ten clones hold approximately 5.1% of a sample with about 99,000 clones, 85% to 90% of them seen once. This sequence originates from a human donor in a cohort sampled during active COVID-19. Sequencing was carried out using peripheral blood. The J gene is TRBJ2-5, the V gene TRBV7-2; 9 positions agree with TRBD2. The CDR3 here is CASSTRTSVGETQYF. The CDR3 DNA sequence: TGTGCCAGCAGCACTCGGACTAGCGTAGGAGAGACCCAGTACTTC.